The rows below give T cell receptor beta chains drawn from one sample of a study of OX40 agonist ivuxolimab in advanced cancers. The table came from immunoSEQ multiplex PCR; TCRdb's copy has only in-frame clones and leaves some out. This repertoire shows 70,000 to 80,000 clones, around 80% found once; its top ten account for around 5%. The input for sequencing was CD4+ or CD8+ T cells sorted from blood, taken in a trial of the OX40 agonist ivuxolimab. The receptor set was obtained from an adult with an advanced solid tumor such as melanoma, head and neck, liver or kidney cancer. CDR3s include the opening cysteine and the closing phenylalanine or tryptophan. D genes are given only for firm matches. Some rows have no size entry. The others give once, few or many, or a class for an expanded clone.

CDR3: CSARTSGVGDTQYF
DNA: TGCAGCGCAAGGACTAGCGGGGTTGGAGATACGCAGTATTTT
V: TRBV29-1
D: TRBD2
size: .
J: TRBJ2-3

CDR3: CASSLDLATNEKLFF
DNA: TGCGCCAGCAGCTTGGATCTTGCAACTAATGAAAAACTGTTTTTT
V: TRBV5-1
D: .
size: .
J: TRBJ1-4

CDR3: CAPRRGGGNQPQHF
DNA: TGTGCCCCAAGAAGGGGAGGGGGCAATCAGCCCCAGCATTTT
V: TRBV7-9
D: .
size: .
J: TRBJ1-5

CDR3: CASSDGTSGGATDTQYF
DNA: TGTGCCAGCAGTGACGGGACTAGCGGGGGGGCCACAGATACGCAGTATTTT
V: TRBV6-4
D: TRBD2
size: few
J: TRBJ2-3

CDR3: CASSLGPAGNNEQFF
DNA: TGCGCCAGCAGCTTAGGGCCAGCGGGAAACAATGAGCAGTTCTTC
V: TRBV5-1
D: TRBD2
size: .
J: TRBJ2-1

CDR3: CASSPIPRTGSSYEQYF
DNA: TGTGCCAGCAGCCCCATCCCCAGGACAGGAAGCTCCTACGAGCAGTACTTC
V: TRBV11-2
D: TRBD1
size: .
J: TRBJ2-7

CDR3: CASRDRGEKLFF
DNA: TGTGCCAGCAGGGACAGAGGGGAAAAACTGTTTTTT
V: TRBV2
D: .
size: .
J: TRBJ1-4

CDR3: CASSSAASQQPQHF
DNA: TGTGCCAGCAGCTCTGCGGCATCCCAACAGCCCCAGCATTTT
V: TRBV11-3
D: .
size: .
J: TRBJ1-5

CDR3: CAGTRQNTGELFF
DNA: TGTGCCGGGACCAGACAGAACACCGGGGAGCTGTTTTTT
V: TRBV2
D: .
size: once
J: TRBJ2-2

CDR3: CAIRTSGETQYF
DNA: TGTGCCATCCGGACTAGTGGGGAGACCCAGTACTTC
V: TRBV10-3
D: TRBD2
size: .
J: TRBJ2-5

CDR3: CASSSIADRAYNEQFF
DNA: TGTGCCAGCAGCTCTATAGCGGACAGGGCCTACAATGAGCAGTTCTTC
V: TRBV13
D: TRBD1
size: .
J: TRBJ2-1

CDR3: CASRHRRLAGGDTQYF
DNA: TGTGCCAGCAGACACAGGCGACTAGCGGGAGGAGATACGCAGTATTTT
V: TRBV13
D: TRBD2
size: once
J: TRBJ2-3

CDR3: CASSPSDTQYF
DNA: TGTGCCAGCTCACCATCGGATACGCAGTATTTT
V: TRBV18
D: .
size: few
J: TRBJ2-3

CDR3: CASSPGEGGEQYF
DNA: TGTGCCAGCAGCCCGGGAGAAGGCGGGGAGCAGTACTTC
V: TRBV7-3
D: .
size: once
J: TRBJ2-7

CDR3: CASTRDSGWNTQYF
DNA: TGTGCCAGCACCAGGGACAGTGGGTGGAATACGCAGTATTTT
V: TRBV6-1
D: TRBD1
size: few
J: TRBJ2-3

CDR3: CASRASGGSYNEQFF
DNA: TGTGCCAGCAGGGCTAGCGGGGGGTCCTACAATGAGCAGTTCTTC
V: TRBV2
D: TRBD2
size: .
J: TRBJ2-1

CDR3: CASRGSGTGGNNEQFF
DNA: TGTGCCAGCAGAGGATCCGGGACAGGGGGCAACAATGAGCAGTTCTTC
V: TRBV25-1
D: TRBD1
size: .
J: TRBJ2-1

CDR3: CASSQTGLALETQYF
DNA: TGTGCCAGCAGCCAAACTGGACTAGCCCTAGAGACCCAGTACTTC
V: TRBV6-4
D: TRBD2
size: .
J: TRBJ2-5

CDR3: CASSDGLENTGELFF
DNA: TGTGCCAGCAGCGACGGACTCGAGAACACCGGGGAGCTGTTTTTT
V: TRBV9
D: .
size: few
J: TRBJ2-2

CDR3: CASSLDRTGGLKQYF
DNA: TGCGCCAGCAGCTTGGATCGGACAGGGGGCTTAAAGCAGTACTTC
V: TRBV5-1
D: TRBD1
size: .
J: TRBJ2-5

CDR3: CASSSQGGSYNEQFF
DNA: TGCGCCAGCAGCTCACAGGGGGGCTCCTACAATGAGCAGTTCTTC
V: TRBV5-1
D: TRBD1
size: .
J: TRBJ2-1

CDR3: CASSGGSSDTQYF
DNA: TGTGCCAGCAGTGGGGGGAGTTCAGATACGCAGTATTTT
V: TRBV28
D: .
size: .
J: TRBJ2-3

CDR3: CASSWGSGRTQETQYF
DNA: TGCGCCAGCAGCTGGGGGTCGGGTAGGACACAAGAGACCCAGTACTTC
V: TRBV5-1
D: .
size: once
J: TRBJ2-5

CDR3: CASSLQGNTEAFF
DNA: TGTGCCAGCAGTTTGCAGGGGAACACTGAAGCTTTCTTT
V: TRBV6-5
D: .
size: .
J: TRBJ1-1

CDR3: CASSQRLSGELFF
DNA: TGTGCCAGCAGCCAACGACTGTCCGGGGAGCTGTTTTTT
V: TRBV14
D: .
size: .
J: TRBJ2-2

CDR3: CASVSPGANVLTF
DNA: TGTGCCAGCGTATCTCCGGGGGCCAACGTCCTGACTTTC
V: TRBV6-5
D: .
size: .
J: TRBJ2-6

CDR3: CASSPANTGELFF
DNA: TGTGCCAGCAGCCCAGCCAACACCGGGGAGCTGTTTTTT
V: TRBV5-5
D: .
size: once
J: TRBJ2-2

CDR3: CASSLPGGDTEAFF
DNA: TGTGCCAGCAGCTTACCGGGGGGCGACACTGAAGCTTTCTTT
V: TRBV7-9
D: .
size: few
J: TRBJ1-1

CDR3: CASSSTGTANTGELFF
DNA: TGCGCCAGCAGCAGTACCGGGACAGCGAACACCGGGGAGCTGTTTTTT
V: TRBV5-1
D: TRBD1
size: .
J: TRBJ2-2

CDR3: CASSPTGASTEAFF
DNA: TGTGCCAGCTCACCGACAGGGGCGAGCACTGAAGCTTTCTTT
V: TRBV18
D: TRBD1
size: .
J: TRBJ1-1

CDR3: CSVEGGAYGYTF
DNA: TGCAGCGTTGAAGGAGGGGCGTATGGCTACACCTTC
V: TRBV29-1
D: .
size: many
J: TRBJ1-2

CDR3: CASLAHSADTQYF
DNA: TGTGCCAGTCTAGCCCATAGCGCAGATACGCAGTATTTT
V: TRBV19
D: .
size: .
J: TRBJ2-3

CDR3: CASSLGGDFYNEQFF
DNA: TGTGCCAGCAGCTTAGGCGGGGACTTCTACAATGAGCAGTTCTTC
V: TRBV7-2
D: .
size: .
J: TRBJ2-1

CDR3: CASSPGETVASHGYTF
DNA: TGCGCCAGCAGCCCCGGTGAGACGGTCGCCTCCCATGGCTACACCTTC
V: TRBV5-1
D: .
size: .
J: TRBJ1-2

CDR3: CASSSSIDWVNEQFF
DNA: TGTGCCAGTAGTTCTTCAATTGATTGGGTAAATGAGCAGTTCTTC
V: TRBV19
D: .
size: once
J: TRBJ2-1

CDR3: CASSPPGEMSTDTQYF
DNA: TGTGCCAGCAGTCCGCCAGGGGAAATGAGCACAGATACGCAGTATTTT
V: TRBV7-9
D: .
size: .
J: TRBJ2-3

CDR3: CASSQDLAGAVSSPLHF
DNA: TGCGCCAGCAGCCAAGATCTGGCAGGGGCAGTTTCCTCACCCCTCCACTTT
V: TRBV4-3
D: .
size: .
J: TRBJ1-6

CDR3: CASSLDGGGAGEAFF
DNA: TGTGCCAGCAGCCTCGATGGGGGTGGAGCCGGTGAAGCTTTCTTT
V: TRBV7-3
D: .
size: .
J: TRBJ1-1

CDR3: CASSQAIGQGSGGYTF
DNA: TGCGCCAGCAGCCAAGCCATCGGACAGGGGAGCGGTGGCTACACCTTC
V: TRBV4-1
D: TRBD1
size: .
J: TRBJ1-2

CDR3: CASSPDREDTEAFF
DNA: TGTGCCAGCTCACCGGACAGGGAGGACACTGAAGCTTTCTTT
V: TRBV18
D: TRBD1
size: few
J: TRBJ1-1

CDR3: CASSPGQISTDTQYF
DNA: TGTGCCAGCAGCCCCGGACAGATTAGCACAGATACGCAGTATTTT
V: TRBV7-3
D: .
size: .
J: TRBJ2-3

CDR3: CASSLTGAGELFF
DNA: TGTGCCAGTAGTCTTACAGGGGCCGGGGAGCTGTTTTTT
V: TRBV19
D: TRBD1
size: .
J: TRBJ2-2

CDR3: CASSGRGVGKNYEQYF
DNA: TGTGCCAGCAGTGGTCGTGGGGTCGGAAAAAACTACGAGCAGTACTTC
V: TRBV6-1
D: .
size: .
J: TRBJ2-7

CDR3: CSVVSSGTGGFYGYTF
DNA: TGCAGCGTTGTTAGTTCCGGGACAGGGGGGTTCTATGGCTACACCTTC
V: TRBV29-1
D: TRBD1
size: .
J: TRBJ1-2

CDR3: CASSLVFF
DNA: TGTGCCAGCAGCTTAGTATTCTTC
V: TRBV7-2
D: .
size: .
J: TRBJ2-1

CDR3: CAWSTRFVSSYNSPLHF
DNA: TGTGCCTGGAGTACCCGGTTCGTCAGCTCCTATAATTCACCCCTCCACTTT
V: TRBV30
D: .
size: once
J: TRBJ1-6

CDR3: CASSSQQGATNEKLFF
DNA: TGCGCCAGCAGTTCACAACAGGGGGCAACTAATGAAAAACTGTTTTTT
V: TRBV5-1
D: TRBD1
size: .
J: TRBJ1-4

CDR3: CASSRDLLYEQYF
DNA: TGTGCCAGCAGCAGGGACTTACTCTACGAGCAGTACTTC
V: TRBV6-5
D: .
size: .
J: TRBJ2-7

CDR3: CASSNLGRGNTIYF
DNA: TGTGCCAGCAGCAATCTAGGCCGTGGAAACACCATATATTTT
V: TRBV21-1
D: .
size: few
J: TRBJ1-3

CDR3: CASSLGGNSYEQYF
DNA: TGCGCCAGCAGCTTGGGCGGGAACTCCTACGAGCAGTACTTC
V: TRBV5-1
D: .
size: few
J: TRBJ2-7

CDR3: CASSSPSGNTIYF
DNA: TGTGCCAGCAGCTCCCCCTCTGGAAACACCATATATTTT
V: TRBV7-6
D: .
size: .
J: TRBJ1-3

CDR3: CASSATPRQGTAFF
DNA: TGTGCCAGCAGTGCGACACCCAGACAGGGTACAGCTTTCTTT
V: TRBV27
D: TRBD1
size: .
J: TRBJ1-1

CDR3: CASSLWGRATSYEQYF
DNA: TGTGCCAGCAGTCTTTGGGGCAGAGCCACTTCCTACGAGCAGTACTTC
V: TRBV7-8
D: .
size: .
J: TRBJ2-7

CDR3: CASSWMEETQYF
DNA: TGTGCCAGCAGTTGGATGGAGGAGACCCAGTACTTC
V: TRBV6-1
D: .
size: .
J: TRBJ2-5

CDR3: CASSPPSWTENYGYTF
DNA: TGTGCCAGCTCACCTCCTTCCTGGACGGAAAACTATGGCTACACCTTC
V: TRBV18
D: .
size: .
J: TRBJ1-2

CDR3: CAISAQTAEAFF
DNA: TGTGCCATCAGTGCACAGACGGCTGAAGCTTTCTTT
V: TRBV10-3
D: .
size: .
J: TRBJ1-1

CDR3: CASSIMGRGDDQETQYF
DNA: TGTGCCAGTAGTATAATGGGACGAGGGGATGATCAAGAGACCCAGTACTTC
V: TRBV19
D: .
size: .
J: TRBJ2-5